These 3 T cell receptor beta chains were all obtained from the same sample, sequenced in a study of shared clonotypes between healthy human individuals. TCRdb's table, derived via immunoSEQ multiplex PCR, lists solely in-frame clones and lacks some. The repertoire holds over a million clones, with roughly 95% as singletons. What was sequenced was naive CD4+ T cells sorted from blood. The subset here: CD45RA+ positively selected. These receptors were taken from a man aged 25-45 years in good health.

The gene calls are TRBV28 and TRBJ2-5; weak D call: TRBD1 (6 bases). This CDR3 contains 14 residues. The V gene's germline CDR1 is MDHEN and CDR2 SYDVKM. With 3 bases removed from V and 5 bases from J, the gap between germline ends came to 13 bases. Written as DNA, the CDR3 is TGTGCCAGCAGTTTGGCAGGGGAGTGGGAGACCCAGTACTTC. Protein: CASSLAGEWETQYF.

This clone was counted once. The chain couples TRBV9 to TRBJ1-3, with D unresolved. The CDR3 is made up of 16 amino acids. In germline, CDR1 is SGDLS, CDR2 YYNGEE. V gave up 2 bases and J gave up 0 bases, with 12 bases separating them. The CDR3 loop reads CASSVGFHASGNTIYF. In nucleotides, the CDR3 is TGTGCCAGCAGCGTGGGTTTCCACGCCTCTGGAAACACCATATATTTT.

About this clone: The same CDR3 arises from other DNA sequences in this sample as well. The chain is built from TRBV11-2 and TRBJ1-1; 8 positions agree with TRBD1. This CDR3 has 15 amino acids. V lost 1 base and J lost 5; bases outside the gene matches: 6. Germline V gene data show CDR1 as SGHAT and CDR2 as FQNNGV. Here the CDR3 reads CASSLGGQGGTEAFF. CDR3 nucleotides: TGTGCCAGCAGCTTAGGAGGACAGGGCGGGACTGAAGCTTTCTTT.